This TCR beta chain appears in the sequencing data of a study of blood T cell repertoires in COVID-19. The repertoire was sequenced with immunoSEQ multiplex PCR; TCRdb's copy has only in-frame clones and lacks some. Among over 250,000 clones listed, approximately 87% were seen once. The length of the CDR3 is 17 residues. The germline CDR1 and CDR2 sequences are LNHNV and YYDKDF (reference sequence). V was cut by 3 bases and J by 0 bases, with 17 bases left in between. V is TRBV15 and J is TRBJ1-2, with TRBD1 as a possible D gene (6 bases). Sequenced sample: PBMCs or T cells enriched from blood (not recorded which). This TCR derives from a woman between 25 and 40 years old who had recovered from COVID-19. CDR3 loop: CATSSDPRDTPNYGYTF. Here the CDR3 DNA reads TGTGCCACCAGCAGTGACCCCCGGGACACACCTAACTATGGCTACACCTTC.